The 30 T cell receptor beta chains reported below all come from one sample, sequenced in a study of T-cell memory formation after mild COVID-19. A single record per CDR3 protein comes from TCRdb applying MiXCR to the 5' RACE reads. This table has about 49,000 distinct CDR3 sequences, 25% to 30% appearing once. The sample consisted of PBMCs or a T cell subset sorted from them (not recorded which). These receptors originate from a man younger than 30 who had mild COVID-19 (a few samples of this study predate the infection). Cell type and time point are not known.

DNA of the CDR3: TGTGCCAGCAGCTACCTAGGAACTAATGAAAAACTGTTTTTT. This gives the protein CASSYLGTNEKLFF. The J gene is TRBJ1-4, the V gene TRBV7-9; D gene ambiguous. The germline gives CDR1 SEHNR, CDR2 FQNEAQ (reference sequence). Trimming took 4 bases from V and 1 from J, leaving 7 bases between them. This CDR3 is 14 amino acids long.

V and J are TRBV5-1 and TRBJ2-2; the match to TRBD1 covers 8 bases. This CDR3 spans 13 amino acids. Looked up from germline, CDR1 is SGHRS and CDR2 is YFSETQ. The V and J ends lost 3 bases and 6 bases, in that order; junction bases with no gene match: 1. DNA of the CDR3: TGCGCCAGCAGCTCGACAGGGGCCGGGGAGCTGTTTTTT. This encodes CASSSTGAGELFF.

The CDR3 here is CASSQFRQGGENIQYF. The CDR3 DNA is TGCGCCAGCAGTCAATTTAGGCAGGGTGGGGAAAACATTCAGTACTTC. The gene calls are TRBV23-1 and TRBJ2-4, with D maybe TRBD1 (5 bases). TRBV23-1 is identified as an open reading frame with a role that is uncertain. The CDR3 length is 16 residues. Trimming stripped 1 base from V and 5 bases from J, with 15 bases between.

The rearrangement uses TRBV7-9 and TRBJ2-7, with 7 bases that match TRBD1. Trimming cost V 6 bases and J 6 bases; bases outside gene matches: 5. There are 12 residues in the CDR3. The germline V gene encodes CDR1 SEHNR and CDR2 FQNEAQ (reference sequence). CDR3 amino acids: CASSSNRGEQYF. CDR3 nucleotides: TGTGCCAGCAGTTCCAACAGGGGCGAGCAGTACTTC. Looking up the rest from reference TRBV7-9 and TRBJ2-7 gives the full variable domain: DTGVSQNPRHKITKRGQNVTFRCDPISEHNRLYWYRQTLGQGPEFLTYFQNEAQLEKSRLLSDRFSAERPKGSFSTLEIQRTEQGDSAMYLCASSSNRGEQYFGPGTRLTVT.

This clonotype was detected many times. The genes are TRBV9 and TRBJ2-1, with TRBD2 matching over 7 bases. The germline V gene has CDR1 SGDLS and CDR2 YYNGEE. The CDR3 runs to 15 residues. V lost 1 base, J lost 3 bases, and 4 bases stayed unmatched. Here the CDR3 DNA reads TGTGCCAGCAGCGTACAGGAGCGGGGCTACAATGAGCAGTTCTTC. It is translated as CASSVQERGYNEQFF.

The CDR3 region has the DNA TGCGCCAGCAGCCAAGATAGCACGGAGCAAGAGACCCAGTACTTC. Translating it yields CASSQDSTEQETQYF. The chain joins TRBV4-1 to TRBJ2-5; no clear D. V gave up 0 bases and J gave up 2 bases, with 10 bases separating them. Germline lookup yields CDR1 MGHRA and CDR2 YSYEKL. The CDR3 extends over 15 amino acids.

The chain combines TRBV7-9 with TRBJ2-3; 8 nucleotides agree with TRBD2. Germline V CDR1 and CDR2: SEHNR, FQNEAQ (reference sequence). The CDR3 extends over 17 amino acids. V gave up 4 bases and J gave up 2 bases; unmatched junction bases: 11. CDR3 protein: CASSSTRAGASTDTQYF. CDR3 in DNA: TGTGCCAGCAGCTCGACACGAGCGGGGGCCTCCACAGATACGCAGTATTTT.

This clonotype was counted between two and nine times. This chain connects TRBV6-5 to TRBJ1-2; 11 nucleotides match TRBD1. V lost 6 bases and J lost 4; bases outside the gene matches: 7. The CDR3 runs 15 residues. CDR1 MNHEY and CDR2 SVGAGI come from the germline V gene. CDR3 DNA sequence: TGTGCCAGCAGCGGGGGACAGGGGGTAGCCTATGGCTACACCTTC. The encoded protein is CASSGGQGVAYGYTF.

This clonotype was seen a handful of times. This chain links TRBV2 with TRBJ2-2, with D unclear. This CDR3 comprises 14 residues. The germline gives CDR1 SNHLY, CDR2 FYNNEI. The V gene lost 10 bases and the J gene lost 2 bases, with 14 bases spanning the gap. CDR3 sequence: CATRDSQNTGELFF. The DNA of the CDR3 is TGTGCCACCCGAGATAGTCAAAACACCGGGGAGCTGTTTTTT.

V gene TRBV7-9 combines with J gene TRBJ2-7; the D gene is possibly TRBD2 (6 bases). This CDR3 comprises 14 residues. V was clipped by 3 bases and J by 6 bases, with 15 bases between them. CDR1 and CDR2 from the germline V gene are SEHNR and FQNEAQ (reference sequence). In DNA form, the CDR3 reads TGTGCCAGCAGCTTGGGGGGAGCTCGGAGCGAGCAGTACGTC. It codes for CASSLGGARSEQYV.

This clonotype was detected a few times. The chain joins TRBV18 to TRBJ1-4; D possibly corresponds to TRBD1 (6 bases). CDR1 and CDR2 from the germline V gene are KGHSH and LQKENI. The CDR3 loop spans 15 amino acids. V was shortened by 2 bases and J by 7 bases, with 14 bases between the two germline ends. CDR3 sequence: CASSPGWGQGEKLFF. As DNA, the CDR3 is TGTGCCAGCTCACCAGGCTGGGGGCAGGGTGAAAAACTGTTTTTT.

The V gene is TRBV4-3, the J gene TRBJ2-5; no clear D gene. Trimming removed 3 bases from V and 2 bases from J, with 16 bases in between. Germline V gives CDR1 LGHNA, CDR2 YSLEER. This CDR3 contains 16 residues. The CDR3 loop reads CASSHRHGPMQETQYF. CDR3 DNA: TGCGCCAGCAGCCATAGGCACGGCCCTATGCAAGAGACCCAGTACTTC.

This clonotype was seen only a few times. This chain connects TRBV27 to TRBJ1-2; a possible D gene is TRBD1 (5 bases). The V end was cut by 4 bases, the J end by 2 bases, with 11 bases between. The CDR3 has 14 amino acids. From germline, CDR1 is MNHEY and CDR2 SMNVEV (reference sequence). CDR3 loop: CASSSGRRNYGYTF. The CDR3, as DNA: TGTGCCAGCAGTTCGGGGCGGCGAAACTATGGCTACACCTTC.

The V gene is TRBV19, the J gene TRBJ2-7; 9 nucleotides match TRBD2. CDR1 and CDR2 from the germline V gene are LNHDA and SQIVND (reference sequence). The CDR3 has 15 residues. The V segment lost 2 bases and the J segment 5 bases; nucleotides outside the gene matches: 7. The CDR3: CASSISAGGPNEQYF. In DNA form, the CDR3 reads TGTGCCAGTAGTATATCGGCGGGGGGGCCCAACGAGCAGTACTTC.

V gene TRBV5-6 combines with J gene TRBJ2-5; D is ambiguous. CDR3 length: 13 residues. From germline, CDR1 is SGHDT and CDR2 YYEEEE. The V end lost 3 bases, the J end lost 6 bases, and 12 bases lay between the germline ends. The CDR3 region has the DNA TGTGCCAGCAGCTCAGTTGTGTGGAAGACCCAGTACTTC. It codes for CASSSVVWKTQYF.

This chain links TRBV6-1 with TRBJ1-2; TRBD1 might be the D (5 bases). Germline V CDR1 and CDR2: MNHNS, SASEGT. With 2 bases removed from V and 0 bases from J, the gap between germline ends came to 13 bases. The CDR3 is 16 amino acids. CDR3 bases: TGTGCCAGCAGTGAATGGAGGGGCATCTCTAACTATGGCTACACCTTC. It translates to CASSEWRGISNYGYTF.

This clonotype was counted a few times. This sequence joins TRBV7-9 and TRBJ2-2, with a possible D match to TRBD1 (6 bases). From germline, CDR1 is SEHNR and CDR2 FQNEAQ (reference sequence). Trimming took off 7 bases at V and 5 bases at J, with 8 bases between the two ends. The CDR3 is 12 amino acids. Written as DNA, the CDR3 is TGTGCCAGCACAGGGACAACCGGGGAGCTGTTTTTT. Encoded protein: CASTGTTGELFF.

This clonotype was counted only a few times. The chain is built from TRBV7-9 and TRBJ1-2; 7 bases are a match to TRBD1. This CDR3 is 18 amino acids long. Germline V lookup: CDR1 SEHNR, CDR2 FQNEAQ (reference sequence). V shed 4 bases and J 5 bases; nucleotides not matched to a gene: 19. This CDR3 is CASSSTSLDDRVEYGYTF. DNA of the CDR3: TGTGCCAGCAGCTCAACCTCTTTGGATGACAGGGTAGAATATGGCTACACCTTC.

The chain uses TRBV20-1 and TRBJ2-3; 7 bases fit TRBD1. Germline CDR1 DFQATT, CDR2 SNEGSKA (reference sequence). CDR3 length: 13 residues. Trimming at V came to 2 bases and at J to 4 bases, leaving 3 bases not matched to a gene. The DNA for the CDR3 is TGCAGTGCTAGAAGGGGGCAAGCAGATACGCAGTATTTT. Its translation is CSARRGQADTQYF.

This clonotype appeared once. V usage is TRBV19 and J usage is TRBJ1-2; the D gene is possibly TRBD1 (5 bases). V lost 3 bases and J lost 4, with 9 bases in between. The CDR3 spans 13 residues. Germline assignment: CDR1 LNHDA and CDR2 SQIVND (reference sequence). The CDR3 loop is CASSMTDGYGYTF. As DNA, the CDR3 is TGTGCCAGTAGTATGACAGACGGCTATGGCTACACCTTC.

The J gene is TRBJ2-1, the V gene TRBV7-9; a possible D gene is TRBD2 (5 bases). Germline V lookup: CDR1 SEHNR, CDR2 FQNEAQ (reference sequence). There are 13 residues in the CDR3. The ends were cut back, 4 bases at V and 9 bases at J, with 13 bases in the middle. The CDR3: CASSWVTGIEQFF. The CDR3 DNA sequence: TGTGCCAGCAGCTGGGTAACCGGGATTGAGCAGTTCTTC. The full variable domain, its missing parts supplied by reference TRBV7-9 and TRBJ2-1, is DTGVSQNPRHKITKRGQNVTFRCDPISEHNRLYWYRQTLGQGPEFLTYFQNEAQLEKSRLLSDRFSAERPKGSFSTLEIQRTEQGDSAMYLCASSWVTGIEQFFGPGTRLTVL.

The rearrangement links TRBV7-2 to TRBJ2-3, with D tentatively TRBD2 (7 bases). This CDR3 contains 15 residues. The V gene's germline CDR1 is SGHTA and CDR2 FQGNSA. V was shortened by 5 bases and J by 4 bases, with 16 bases between the two germline ends. The CDR3 region is CASSPWGGRADTQYF. The CDR3 DNA is TGTGCCAGCAGCCCATGGGGGGGGCGGGCAGATACGCAGTATTTT.

The chain combines TRBV15 with TRBJ2-5; 7 bases align to TRBD1. J lost 4 bases, V lost 3 bases, and 8 bases had no gene match. CDR3 length equals 15 residues. Per the germline V gene, CDR1 is LNHNV and CDR2 is YYDKDF (reference sequence). DNA for the CDR3: TGTGCCACCAGCAGCGTCGACAGGGTTGGAGAGACCCAGTACTTC. Translating gives CATSSVDRVGETQYF.

Only a few counts were recorded for this clonotype. V gene TRBV20-1 combines with J gene TRBJ1-2; TRBD1 might be the D (5 bases). This CDR3 spans 14 amino acids. Germline CDR1 and CDR2: DFQATT and SNEGSKA (reference sequence). V lost 0 bases and J 2 bases, leaving 10 bases between the germline ends. The CDR3 nucleotides read TGCAGTGCTAGAGAGGAGGCAGGGAACTATGGCTACACCTTC. It yields the protein CSAREEAGNYGYTF.

This clonotype has only a few counts. The chain employs TRBV4-1 and TRBJ1-1; TRBD1 is a possible D gene (5 bases). This CDR3 has 12 residues. Germline V gene sequence: CDR1 MGHRA, CDR2 YSYEKL. Trimming removed 5 bases from V and 4 bases from J, with 8 bases in between. The CDR3 sequence: CASSDRGTEAFF. The CDR3 DNA follows: TGCGCCAGCAGCGATAGGGGCACTGAAGCTTTCTTT.

The V call is TRBV11-2, the J call TRBJ1-2, with TRBD1 identical over 9 bases. Germline lookup yields CDR1 SGHAT and CDR2 FQNNGV. V was clipped by 5 bases and J by 5 bases; unmatched bases: 6. The CDR3 totals 14 residues. The CDR3 DNA reads TGTGCCAGCAGCCTCGGGACAGGGTGGTATGGCTACACCTTC. Translated, it gives CASSLGTGWYGYTF.

This clonotype was counted only a few times. J is TRBJ2-7 and V is TRBV20-1; possible D gene TRBD2, 5 bases. Trimming shortened V by 0 bases and J by 5 bases, and 20 bases separated the two germline ends. This CDR3 is 16 amino acids long. Germline assignment: CDR1 DFQATT and CDR2 SNEGSKA (reference sequence). CDR3 nucleotide sequence: TGCAGTGCTAGAGATATTGTGGCTAGCATCGGGGACGAGCAGTACTTC. The encoded protein is CSARDIVASIGDEQYF.

The V call is TRBV10-2, the J call TRBJ2-7; 10 bases align to TRBD1. CDR1 WSHSY and CDR2 SAAADI come from the germline V gene. This CDR3 region has 18 residues. Losses at the gene ends were 3 bases for V and 3 bases for J; bases not matched to a gene: 14. The CDR3 spells CASSDPGQGSNWVYEQYF. The DNA of the CDR3 is TGCGCCAGCAGTGATCCGGGACAGGGGAGCAATTGGGTCTACGAGCAGTACTTC.

The rearrangement links TRBV11-2 to TRBJ1-1; TRBD1 is a possible D gene (6 bases). This CDR3 spans 15 amino acids. V lost 9 bases, J lost 6 bases, and 23 bases lay in between. CDR1 is SGHAT and CDR2 is FQNNGV in the germline V gene. The CDR3 DNA reads TGTGCCAGTTCACAGTACAGGGCAAGGGACCCTGAAGCTTTCTTT. This gives the protein CASSQYRARDPEAFF.

CDR3 sequence reads: CASSFGTQDTQYF. Here the CDR3 DNA reads TGTGCCAGCAGCTTCGGGACACAAGATACGCAGTATTTT. The V call is TRBV7-8, the J call TRBJ2-3; D perhaps matches TRBD1 (6 bases). Trimming pared 3 bases from V and 5 bases from J, leaving 9 bases between. The CDR3 spans 13 residues. Germline CDR1 and CDR2: SGHVS and FQNEAQ.